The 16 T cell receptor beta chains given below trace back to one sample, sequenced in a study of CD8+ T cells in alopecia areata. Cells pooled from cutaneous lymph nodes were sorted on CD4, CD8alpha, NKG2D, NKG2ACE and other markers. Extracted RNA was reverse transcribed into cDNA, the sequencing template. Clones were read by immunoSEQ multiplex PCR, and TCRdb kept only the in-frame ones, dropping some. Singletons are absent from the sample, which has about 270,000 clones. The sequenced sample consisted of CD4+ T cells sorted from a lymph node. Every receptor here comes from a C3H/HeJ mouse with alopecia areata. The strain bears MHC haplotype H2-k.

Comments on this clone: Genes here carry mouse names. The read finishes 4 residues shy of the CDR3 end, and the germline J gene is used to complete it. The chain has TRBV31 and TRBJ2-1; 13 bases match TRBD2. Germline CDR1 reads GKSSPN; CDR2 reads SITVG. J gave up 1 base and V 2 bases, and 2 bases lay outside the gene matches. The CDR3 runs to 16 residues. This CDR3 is CAWSGTGGGNYAEQFF. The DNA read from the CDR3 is TGTGCCTGGAGTGGGACTGGGGGGGGGAACTATGCT.

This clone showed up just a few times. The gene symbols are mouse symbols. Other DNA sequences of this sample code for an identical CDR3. CDR3 sequence reads: CASSDGGGSQNTLYF. The sequenced CDR3 bases are TGTGCCAGCAGTGATGGAGGGGGTAGTCAAAAC. V usage is TRBV13-1 and J usage is TRBJ2-4, with TRBD1 as a possible D gene (6 bases). The observed sequence ends 4 residues before the CDR3 terminus, with the missing tail filled in from the germline J gene. The V end was cut by 0 bases, the J end by 0 bases, with 8 bases between. The germline CDR1 and CDR2 sequences are NSHNY and SYGAGN. The CDR3 runs to 15 residues.

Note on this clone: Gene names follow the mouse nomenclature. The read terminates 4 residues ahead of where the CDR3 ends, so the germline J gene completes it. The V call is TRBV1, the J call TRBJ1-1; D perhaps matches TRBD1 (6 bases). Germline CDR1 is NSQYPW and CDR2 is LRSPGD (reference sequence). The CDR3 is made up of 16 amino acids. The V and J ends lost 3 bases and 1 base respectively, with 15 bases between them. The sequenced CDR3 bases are TGCACCTGCAGTGCGAGATCCCTCAGGGGGAACACA. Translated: CTCSARSLRGNT. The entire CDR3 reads CTCSARSLRGNTEVFF.

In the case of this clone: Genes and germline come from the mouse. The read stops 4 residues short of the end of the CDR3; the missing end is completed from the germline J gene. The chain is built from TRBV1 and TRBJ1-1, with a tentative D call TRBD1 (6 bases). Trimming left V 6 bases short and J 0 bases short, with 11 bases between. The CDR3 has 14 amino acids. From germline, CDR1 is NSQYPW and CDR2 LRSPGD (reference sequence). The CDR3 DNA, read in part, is TGCACCTGCAGGGGGGGGACAACAAACACA. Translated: CTCRGGTTNT. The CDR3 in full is CTCRGGTTNTEVFF.

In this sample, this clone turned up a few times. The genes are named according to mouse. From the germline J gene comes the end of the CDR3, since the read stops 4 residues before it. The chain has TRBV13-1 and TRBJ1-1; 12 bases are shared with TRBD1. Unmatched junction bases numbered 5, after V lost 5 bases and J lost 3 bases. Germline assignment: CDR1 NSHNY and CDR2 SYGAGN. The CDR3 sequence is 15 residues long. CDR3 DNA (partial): TGTGCCAGCAGGGCCGGGACAGGGGGCGACACA. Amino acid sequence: CASRAGTGGDT. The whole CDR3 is CASRAGTGGDTEVFF.

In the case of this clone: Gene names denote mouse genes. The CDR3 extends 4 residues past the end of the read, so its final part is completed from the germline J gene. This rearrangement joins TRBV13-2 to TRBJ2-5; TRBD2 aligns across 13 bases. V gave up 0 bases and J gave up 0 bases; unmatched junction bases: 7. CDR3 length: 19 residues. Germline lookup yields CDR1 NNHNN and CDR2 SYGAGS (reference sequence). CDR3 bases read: TGTGCCAGCGGTGATGTGAGGGACTGGGGGGGAATTAACCAAGAC. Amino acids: CASGDVRDWGGINQD. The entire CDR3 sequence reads CASGDVRDWGGINQDTQYF.

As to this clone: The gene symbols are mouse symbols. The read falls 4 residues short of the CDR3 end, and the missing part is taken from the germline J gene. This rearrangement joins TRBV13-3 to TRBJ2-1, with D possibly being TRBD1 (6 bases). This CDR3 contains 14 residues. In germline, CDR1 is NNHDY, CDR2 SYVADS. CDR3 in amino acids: CASSGGQTRSEQFF. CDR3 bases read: TGTGCCAGCAGTGGAGGACAGACCCGGTCT.

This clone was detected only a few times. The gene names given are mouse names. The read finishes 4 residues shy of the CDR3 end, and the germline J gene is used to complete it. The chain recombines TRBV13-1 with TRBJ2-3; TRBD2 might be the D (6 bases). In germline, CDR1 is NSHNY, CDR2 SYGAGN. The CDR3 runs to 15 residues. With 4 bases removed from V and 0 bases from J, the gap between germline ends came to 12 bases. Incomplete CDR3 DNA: TGTGCCAGCAGTCCCTACTGGGTTAGTGCAGAA. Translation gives CASSPYWVSAE. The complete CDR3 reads CASSPYWVSAETLYF.

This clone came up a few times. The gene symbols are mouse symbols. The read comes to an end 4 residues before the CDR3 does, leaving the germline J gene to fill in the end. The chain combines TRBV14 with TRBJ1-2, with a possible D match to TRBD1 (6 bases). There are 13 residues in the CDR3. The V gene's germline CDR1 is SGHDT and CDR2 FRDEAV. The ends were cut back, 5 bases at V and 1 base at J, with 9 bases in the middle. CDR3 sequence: CASRGDINSDYTF. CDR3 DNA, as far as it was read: TGTGCCAGCAGGGGGGACATAAACTCC.

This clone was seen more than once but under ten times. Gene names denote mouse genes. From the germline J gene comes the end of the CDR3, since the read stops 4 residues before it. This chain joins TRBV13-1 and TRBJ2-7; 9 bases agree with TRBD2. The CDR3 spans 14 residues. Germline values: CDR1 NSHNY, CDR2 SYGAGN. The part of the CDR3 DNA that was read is TGTGCCAGCAGTGCCATGGGGGGGCGCGAT. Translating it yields CASSAMGGRD. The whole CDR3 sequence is CASSAMGGRDEQYF.

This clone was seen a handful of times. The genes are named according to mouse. The DNA read from the CDR3 is TGTGCCAGCAGCCACCGACTGGGGGAGAACCAAGAC. Encoded protein: CASSHRLGENQD. The full CDR3 sequence reads CASSHRLGENQDTQYF. This sequence joins TRBV5 and TRBJ2-5, with 9 positions matching TRBD2. The sequence runs out 4 residues before the end of the CDR3; the remainder is reconstructed from the germline J gene. The CDR3 is 16 residues long. Per the germline V gene, CDR1 is LGHNA and CDR2 is YNLKQL (reference sequence). Germline trimming cut 3 bases from V and 0 bases from J; bases unmatched to any gene: 4.

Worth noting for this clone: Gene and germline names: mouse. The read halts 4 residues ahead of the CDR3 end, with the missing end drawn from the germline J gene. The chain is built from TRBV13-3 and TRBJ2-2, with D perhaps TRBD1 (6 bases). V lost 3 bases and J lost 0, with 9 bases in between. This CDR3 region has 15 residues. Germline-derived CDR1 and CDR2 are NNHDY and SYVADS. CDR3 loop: CASSGGTTNTGQLYF. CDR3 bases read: TGTGCCAGCAGTGGAGGGACAACAAACACCGGG.

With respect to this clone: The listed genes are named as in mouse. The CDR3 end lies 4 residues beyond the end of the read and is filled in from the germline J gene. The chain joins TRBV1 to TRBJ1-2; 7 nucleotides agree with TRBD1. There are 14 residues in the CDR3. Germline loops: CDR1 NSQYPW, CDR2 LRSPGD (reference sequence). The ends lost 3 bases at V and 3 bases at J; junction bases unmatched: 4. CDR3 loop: CTCSATGRDSDYTF. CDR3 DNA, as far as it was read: TGCACCTGCAGTGCGACAGGGAGGGACTCC.

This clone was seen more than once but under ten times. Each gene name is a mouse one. Here the CDR3 reads CASSVQEGTEVFF. The part of the CDR3 DNA that was read is TGTGCCAGCAGTGTTCAGGAAGGCACA. The V call is TRBV13-1, the J call TRBJ1-1; unclear D gene. The read comes to an end 4 residues before the CDR3 does, leaving the germline J gene to fill in the end. Germline CDR1 reads NSHNY; CDR2 reads SYGAGN. The CDR3 loop spans 13 amino acids. The germline V and J ends were trimmed by 3 bases and 4 bases, with 10 bases remaining between them.

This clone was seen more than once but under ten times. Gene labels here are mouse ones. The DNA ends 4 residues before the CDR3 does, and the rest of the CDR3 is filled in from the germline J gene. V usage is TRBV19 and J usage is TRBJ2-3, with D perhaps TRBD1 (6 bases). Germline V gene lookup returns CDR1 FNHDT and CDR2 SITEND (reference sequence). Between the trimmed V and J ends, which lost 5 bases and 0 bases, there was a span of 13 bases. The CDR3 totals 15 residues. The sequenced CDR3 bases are TGTGCCAGCAGGCCACGGACAGCTAGTGCAGAA. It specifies CASRPRTASAE. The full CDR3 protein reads CASRPRTASAETLYF.

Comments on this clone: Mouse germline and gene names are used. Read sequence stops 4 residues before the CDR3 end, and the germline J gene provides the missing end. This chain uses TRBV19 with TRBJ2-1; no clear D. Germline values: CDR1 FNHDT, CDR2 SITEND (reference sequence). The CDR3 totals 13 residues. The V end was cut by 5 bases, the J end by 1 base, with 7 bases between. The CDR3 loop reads CASREVNYAEQFF. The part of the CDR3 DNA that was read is TGTGCCAGCAGAGAGGTCAACTATGCT.